These T cell receptor beta chains were read from a single sample in a study of CD8 T cells in Susac syndrome. TCRdb used MiXCR to reprocess the immunoSEQ multiplex PCR reads, holding one entry per CDR3 protein. The table lists roughly 190,000 distinct CDR3 sequences, 90% to 95% of them singletons. Sequenced: CD4+ T cells from PBMCs. Receptor source: a human donor in good health. Each CDR3 is given with its conserved first and last residue. A D gene is named only where the DNA matches it firmly. Only some rows state a clone size, as once, few, many or a class for expanded clones.

NA	NA	TRBV7-3	TRBJ1-2	CASSPNGEAGGYTF	TGTGCCAGCAGCCCGAACGGGGAGGCCGGGGGCTACACCTTC
NA	NA	TRBV9	TRBJ1-2	CASSPTPSRTAPYGYTF	TGTGCCAGCAGCCCGACCCCAAGCCGGACAGCGCCCTATGGCTACACCTTC
NA	NA	TRBV12-3/TRBV12-4	TRBJ2-2	CASSPLGELFF	TGTGCCAGCAGCCCCCTCGGGGAGCTGTTTTTT
TRBD1	NA	TRBV5-4	TRBJ2-5	CASSLAPGQKETQYF	TGTGCCAGCAGCTTGGCACCGGGACAGAAAGAGACCCAGTACTTC
NA	once	TRBV7-9	TRBJ1-1	CASSRQEMNTEAFF	TGTGCCAGCAGCCGACAGGAGATGAACACTGAAGCTTTCTTT
NA	NA	TRBV7-2	TRBJ1-3	CASSRPGKAGNTIYF	TGTGCCAGCAGCCGCCCAGGGAAGGCTGGAAACACCATATATTTT
NA	NA	TRBV14	TRBJ1-6	CASSQGTLPSYNSPLHF	TGTGCCAGCAGCCAGGGGACATTACCCTCCTATAATTCACCCCTCCACTTT
NA	NA	TRBV2	TRBJ1-2	CASSGQPGYGYTF	TGTGCCAGCAGTGGACAGCCCGGGTATGGCTACACCTTC
TRBD1	NA	TRBV28	TRBJ2-3	CASTPDRRTDTQYF	TGTGCCAGCACCCCGGACAGGCGCACAGATACGCAGTATTTT
NA	few	TRBV19	TRBJ2-5	CASRQGETQYF	TGTGCCAGTCGCCAAGGGGAGACCCAGTACTTC
NA	NA	TRBV20-1	TRBJ2-1	CSAEPGVNEQFF	TGCAGTGCGGAACCAGGGGTGAATGAGCAGTTCTTC
NA	NA	TRBV28	TRBJ1-6	CASTRTQYNSPLHF	TGTGCCAGCACCCGAACACAGTATAATTCACCCCTCCACTTT
NA	NA	TRBV19	TRBJ2-3	CASSRRQSTDTQYF	TGTGCCAGTAGTCGACGACAGTCCACAGATACGCAGTATTTT
TRBD2	NA	TRBV7-3	TRBJ2-1	CASSPKGLAGTNEQFF	TGTGCCAGCAGCCCCAAGGGACTAGCGGGAACCAATGAGCAGTTCTTC
NA	NA	TRBV18	TRBJ2-7	CASSPSQSNEQYF	TGTGCCAGCTCACCAAGTCAGTCTAACGAGCAGTACTTC
TRBD1	NA	TRBV7-2	TRBJ1-2	CASSFMVRRGQNYGYTF	TGTGCCAGCAGCTTTATGGTTAGAAGGGGGCAGAACTATGGCTACACCTTC
NA	NA	TRBV5-6	TRBJ2-1	CASSQTGGGLDEQFF	TGTGCCAGCAGCCAAACAGGGGGGGGTTTGGATGAGCAGTTCTTC
NA	NA	TRBV24-1	TRBJ2-5	CATSESGGETQYF	TGTGCCACCAGTGAGAGTGGGGGGGAGACCCAGTACTTC
NA	NA	TRBV7-9	TRBJ2-5	CASSLGALGQLREETQYF	TGTGCCAGCAGCTTGGGGGCTCTGGGACAGCTTCGGGAGGAGACCCAGTACTTC
NA	NA	TRBV6-5	TRBJ1-5	CASSSTQVSNQPQHF	TGTGCCAGCAGTTCCACACAAGTCTCTAATCAGCCCCAGCATTTT
NA	once	TRBV7-9	TRBJ2-3	CASSLAAGKQGADTQYF	TGTGCCAGCAGCTTAGCGGCGGGAAAACAGGGCGCAGATACGCAGTATTTT
TRBD1	NA	TRBV5-1	TRBJ2-6	CASSAGQALLKANVLTF	TGCGCCAGCAGCGCAGGACAGGCCCTCTTGAAAGCCAACGTCCTGACTTTC
NA	NA	TRBV6-1	TRBJ1-5	CASSDGRSSNQPQHF	TGTGCCAGCAGTGACGGCAGGTCTAGCAATCAGCCCCAGCATTTT
NA	once	TRBV5-4	TRBJ1-3	CASSPSGTPFSGNTIYF	TGTGCCAGCAGCCCATCCGGGACACCCTTCTCTGGAAACACCATATATTTT
TRBD1	NA	TRBV6-1	TRBJ1-5	CATLDRGFNQPQHF	TGTGCCACCTTGGACAGGGGCTTTAATCAGCCCCAGCATTTT
TRBD1	NA	TRBV11-1	TRBJ2-2	CASSSYGTANTGELFF	TGTGCCAGCAGCTCTTACGGGACAGCAAACACCGGGGAGCTGTTTTTT